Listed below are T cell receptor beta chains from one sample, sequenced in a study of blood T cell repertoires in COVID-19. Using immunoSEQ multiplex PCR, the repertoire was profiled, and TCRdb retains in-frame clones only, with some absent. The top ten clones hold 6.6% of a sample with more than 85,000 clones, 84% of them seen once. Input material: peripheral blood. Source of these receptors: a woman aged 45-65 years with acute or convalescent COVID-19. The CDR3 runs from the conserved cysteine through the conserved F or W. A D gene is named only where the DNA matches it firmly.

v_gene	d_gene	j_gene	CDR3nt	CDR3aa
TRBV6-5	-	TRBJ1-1	TGTGCCAGTGGGGGGGCAGGCCGACTTAACACTGAAGCTTTCTTT	CASGGAGRLNTEAFF
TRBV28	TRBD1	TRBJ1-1	TGTGCCAGCAGTTTATGGGACAGGCTGAACACTGAAGCTTTCTTT	CASSLWDRLNTEAFF
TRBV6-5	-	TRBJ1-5	TGTGCCAGCAGATCTGCCGGGGGGGTCAAGCCCCAGCATTTT	CASRSAGGVKPQHF
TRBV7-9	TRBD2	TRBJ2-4	TGTGCCATACAAGGCGGGAGGGACATTCAGTACTTC	CAIQGGRDIQYF
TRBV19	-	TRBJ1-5	TGTGCCAGTAGTATATCGGGGGATGGGACCCAGCATTTT	CASSISGDGTQHF
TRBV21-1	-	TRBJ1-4	TGTGCCAGCACCCGGCGTAGGGACAGGTGGTATGAAAAACTGTTTTTT	CASTRRRDRWYEKLFF
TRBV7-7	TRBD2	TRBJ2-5	TGTGCCAGCAGCTTTGGACTAGCGGGGGGGCGGGAGACCCAGTACTTC	CASSFGLAGGRETQYF
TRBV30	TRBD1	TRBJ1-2	TGTGCCTGGAGTACAGGGGTCCTCTACACCTTC	CAWSTGVLYTF
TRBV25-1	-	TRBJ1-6	TGTGCCAGCAGTGAACTGTCGGGGGGGAATTCACCCCTCCACTTT	CASSELSGGNSPLHF
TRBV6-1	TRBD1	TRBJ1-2	TGTGCCATCTATAGGGGGCAAATGAACTATGGCTACACCTTC	CAIYRGQMNYGYTF
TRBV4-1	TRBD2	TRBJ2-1	TGCGCCAGCAGTCTCGGCGGGGGGCCCCGAAGGAATGAGCAGTTCTTC	CASSLGGGPRRNEQFF
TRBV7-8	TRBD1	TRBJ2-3	TGTGCCAGCAGCTTAGGGACAGGGGACACAGATACGCAGTATTTT	CASSLGTGDTDTQYF
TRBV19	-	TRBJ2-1	TGTGCCAGTAGTATCCTAGGGAGCCATGAGCAGTTCTTC	CASSILGSHEQFF
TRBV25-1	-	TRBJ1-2	TGTGCCAGCAGTGAATATCCGGACAGTAACTATGGCTACACCTTC	CASSEYPDSNYGYTF